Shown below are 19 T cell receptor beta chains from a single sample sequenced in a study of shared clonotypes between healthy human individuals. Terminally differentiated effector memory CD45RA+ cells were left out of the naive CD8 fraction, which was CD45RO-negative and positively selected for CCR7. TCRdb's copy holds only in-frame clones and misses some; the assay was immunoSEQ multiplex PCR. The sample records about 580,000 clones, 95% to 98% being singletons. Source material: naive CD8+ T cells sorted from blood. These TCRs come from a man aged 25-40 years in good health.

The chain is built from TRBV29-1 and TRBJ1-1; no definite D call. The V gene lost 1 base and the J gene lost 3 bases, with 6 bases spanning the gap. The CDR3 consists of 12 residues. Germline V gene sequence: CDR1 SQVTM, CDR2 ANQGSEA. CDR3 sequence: CSVEVVDTEAFF. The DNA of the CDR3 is TGCAGCGTTGAAGTGGTGGACACTGAAGCTTTCTTT.

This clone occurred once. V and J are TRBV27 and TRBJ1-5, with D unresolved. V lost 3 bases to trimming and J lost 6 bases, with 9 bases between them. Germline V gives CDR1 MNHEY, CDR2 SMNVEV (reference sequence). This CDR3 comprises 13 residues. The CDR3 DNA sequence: TGTGCCAGCAGTTTTGGGATAGGTCAGCCCCAGCATTTT. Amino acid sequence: CASSFGIGQPQHF.

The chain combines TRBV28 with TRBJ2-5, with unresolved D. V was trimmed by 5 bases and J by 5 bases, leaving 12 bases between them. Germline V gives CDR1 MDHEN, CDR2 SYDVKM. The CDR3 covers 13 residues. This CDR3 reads CASSPPAQETQYF. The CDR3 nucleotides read TGTGCCAGCAGTCCCCCGGCCCAGGAGACCCAGTACTTC. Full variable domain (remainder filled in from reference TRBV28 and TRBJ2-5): DVKVTQSSRYLVKRTGEKVFLECVQDMDHENMFWYRQDPGLGLRLIYFSYDVKMKEKGDIPEGYSVSREKKERFSLILESASTNQTSMYLCASSPPAQETQYFGPGTRLLVL.

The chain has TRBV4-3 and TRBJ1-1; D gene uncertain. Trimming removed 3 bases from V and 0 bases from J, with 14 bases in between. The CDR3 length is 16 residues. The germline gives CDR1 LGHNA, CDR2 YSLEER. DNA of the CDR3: TGCGCCAGCAGCCAGGGAAGTTACGGGGTGAACACTGAAGCTTTCTTT. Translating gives CASSQGSYGVNTEAFF.

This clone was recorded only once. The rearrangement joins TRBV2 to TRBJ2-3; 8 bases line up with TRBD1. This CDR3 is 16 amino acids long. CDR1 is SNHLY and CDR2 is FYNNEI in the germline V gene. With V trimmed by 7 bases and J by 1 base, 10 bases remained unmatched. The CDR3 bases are TGTGCCAGCACTAGGACAGGGCCACAAGGCACAGATACGCAGTATTTT. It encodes CASTRTGPQGTDTQYF.

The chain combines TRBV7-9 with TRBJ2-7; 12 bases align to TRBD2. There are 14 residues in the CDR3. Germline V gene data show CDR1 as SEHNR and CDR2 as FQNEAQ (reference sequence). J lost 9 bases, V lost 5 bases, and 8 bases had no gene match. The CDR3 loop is CASSRTSGIVGQYF. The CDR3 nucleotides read TGTGCCAGCAGCCGGACTAGCGGGATAGTGGGGCAGTACTTC. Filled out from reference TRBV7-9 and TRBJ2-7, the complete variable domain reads DTGVSQNPRHKITKRGQNVTFRCDPISEHNRLYWYRQTLGQGPEFLTYFQNEAQLEKSRLLSDRFSAERPKGSFSTLEIQRTEQGDSAMYLCASSRTSGIVGQYFGPGTRLTVT.

The CDR3 DNA is TGCGCCAGCAGCCCTGGGGCTAGCGGGAGTCTGGATACGCAGTATTTT. Its translation: CASSPGASGSLDTQYF. V usage is TRBV5-1 and J usage is TRBJ2-3; 10 nucleotides match TRBD2. Germline trimming cut 4 bases from V and 6 bases from J; bases unmatched to any gene: 11. Germline CDR1 reads SGHRS; CDR2 reads YFSETQ. The CDR3 totals 16 residues.

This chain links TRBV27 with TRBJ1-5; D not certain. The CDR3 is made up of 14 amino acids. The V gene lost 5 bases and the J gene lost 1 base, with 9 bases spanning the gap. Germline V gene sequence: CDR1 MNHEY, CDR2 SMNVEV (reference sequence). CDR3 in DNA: TGTGCCAGCAGTGCACTCGGGAGCAATCAGCCCCAGCATTTT. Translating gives CASSALGSNQPQHF.

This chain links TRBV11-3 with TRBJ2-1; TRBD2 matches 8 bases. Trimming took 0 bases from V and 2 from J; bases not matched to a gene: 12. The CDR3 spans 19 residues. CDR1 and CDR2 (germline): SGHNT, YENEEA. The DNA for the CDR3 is TGTGCCAGCAGCTTAGATCGGACTAGCCTCACCCAGACCTACAATGAGCAGTTCTTC. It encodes CASSLDRTSLTQTYNEQFF.

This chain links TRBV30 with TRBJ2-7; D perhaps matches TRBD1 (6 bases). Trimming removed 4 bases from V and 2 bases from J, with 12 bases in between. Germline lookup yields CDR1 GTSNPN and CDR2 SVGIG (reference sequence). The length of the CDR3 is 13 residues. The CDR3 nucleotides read TGTGCCTGGACACAGGACAGCGCCTACGAGCAGTACTTC. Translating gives CAWTQDSAYEQYF.

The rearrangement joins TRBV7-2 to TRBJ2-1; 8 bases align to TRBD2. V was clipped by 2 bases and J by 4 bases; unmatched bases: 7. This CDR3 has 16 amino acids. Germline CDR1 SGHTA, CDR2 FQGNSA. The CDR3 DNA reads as TGTGCCAGCAGCTTACTTAGCGGGGACCTTTACAATGAGCAGTTCTTC. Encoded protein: CASSLLSGDLYNEQFF.

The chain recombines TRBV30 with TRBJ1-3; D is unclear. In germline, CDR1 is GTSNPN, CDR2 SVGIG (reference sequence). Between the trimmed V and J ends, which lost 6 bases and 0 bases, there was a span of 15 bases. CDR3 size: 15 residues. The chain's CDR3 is CACEAQEISGNTIYF. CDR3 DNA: TGTGCCTGTGAGGCCCAGGAGATCTCTGGAAACACCATATATTTT.

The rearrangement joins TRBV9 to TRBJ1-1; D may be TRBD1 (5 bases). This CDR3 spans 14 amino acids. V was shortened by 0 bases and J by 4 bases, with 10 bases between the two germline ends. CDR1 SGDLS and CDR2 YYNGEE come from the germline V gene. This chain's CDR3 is CASSVDGAPTEAFF. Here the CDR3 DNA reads TGTGCCAGCAGCGTAGATGGGGCCCCCACTGAAGCTTTCTTT.

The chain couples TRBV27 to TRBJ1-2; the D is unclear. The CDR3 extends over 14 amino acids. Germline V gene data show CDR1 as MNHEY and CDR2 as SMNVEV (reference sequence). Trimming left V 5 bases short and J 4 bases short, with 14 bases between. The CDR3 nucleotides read TGTGCCAGCAGTCAATCTAGAGCTTCCTATGGCTACACCTTC. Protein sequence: CASSQSRASYGYTF.

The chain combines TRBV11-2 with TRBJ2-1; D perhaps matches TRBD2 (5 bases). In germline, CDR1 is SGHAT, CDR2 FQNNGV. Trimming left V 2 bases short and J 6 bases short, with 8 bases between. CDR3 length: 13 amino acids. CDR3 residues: CASSLNGINEQFF. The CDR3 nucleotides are TGTGCCAGCAGCTTAAACGGGATCAATGAGCAGTTCTTC.

The CDR3 DNA reads as TGTGCCACCCAGGCGGGGTTATGGACCCAGTACTTC. Amino acids: CATQAGLWTQYF. The genes are TRBV6-1 and TRBJ2-5; a possible D gene is TRBD2 (6 bases). The germline V gene has CDR1 MNHNS and CDR2 SASEGT. This CDR3 contains 12 residues. Deletions cut 10 bases from V and 7 bases from J, with 16 bases between.

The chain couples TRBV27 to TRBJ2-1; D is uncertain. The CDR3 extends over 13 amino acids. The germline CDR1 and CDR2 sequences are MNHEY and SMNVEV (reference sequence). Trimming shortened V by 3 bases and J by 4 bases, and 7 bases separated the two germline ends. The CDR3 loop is CASSFGRYNEQFF. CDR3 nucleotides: TGTGCCAGCAGTTTCGGCAGATACAATGAGCAGTTCTTC.

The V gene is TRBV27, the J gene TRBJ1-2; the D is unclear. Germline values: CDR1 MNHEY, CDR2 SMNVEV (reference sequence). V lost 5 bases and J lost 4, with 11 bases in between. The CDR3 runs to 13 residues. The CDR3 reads CASSGRPGYGYTF. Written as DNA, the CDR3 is TGTGCCAGCAGTGGCAGGCCGGGCTATGGCTACACCTTC.

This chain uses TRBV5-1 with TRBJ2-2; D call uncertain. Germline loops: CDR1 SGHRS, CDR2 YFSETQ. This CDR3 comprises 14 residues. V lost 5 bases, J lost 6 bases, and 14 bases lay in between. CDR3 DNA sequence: TGCGCCAGCAGTCCTTTATCTCTTCCCGGGGAGCTGTTTTTT. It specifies CASSPLSLPGELFF.